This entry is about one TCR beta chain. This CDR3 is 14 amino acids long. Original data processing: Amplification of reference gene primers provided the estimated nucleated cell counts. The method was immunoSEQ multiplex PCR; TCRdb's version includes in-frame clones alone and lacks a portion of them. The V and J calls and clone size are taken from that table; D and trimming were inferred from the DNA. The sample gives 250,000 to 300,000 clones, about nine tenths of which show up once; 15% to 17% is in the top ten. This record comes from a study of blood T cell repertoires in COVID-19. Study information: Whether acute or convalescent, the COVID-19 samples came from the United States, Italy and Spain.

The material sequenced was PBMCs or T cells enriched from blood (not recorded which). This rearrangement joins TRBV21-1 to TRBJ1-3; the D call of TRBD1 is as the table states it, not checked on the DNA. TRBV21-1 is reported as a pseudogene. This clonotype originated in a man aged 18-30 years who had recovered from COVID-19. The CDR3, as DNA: TGTGCCAGCACCTCAGGGGGGTCTGGAAACACCATATATTTT. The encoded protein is CASTSGGSGNTIYF.